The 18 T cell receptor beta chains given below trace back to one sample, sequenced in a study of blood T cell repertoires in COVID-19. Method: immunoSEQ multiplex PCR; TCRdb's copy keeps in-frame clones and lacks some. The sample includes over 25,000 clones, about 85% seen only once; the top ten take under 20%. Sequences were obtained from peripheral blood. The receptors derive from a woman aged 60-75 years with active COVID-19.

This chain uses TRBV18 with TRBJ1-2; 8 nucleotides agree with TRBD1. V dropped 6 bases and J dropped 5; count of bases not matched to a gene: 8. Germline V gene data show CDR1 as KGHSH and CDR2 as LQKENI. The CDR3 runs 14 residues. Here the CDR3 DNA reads TGTGCCAGCTCCCCAGGACAGGGCCTATATGGCTACACCTTC. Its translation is CASSPGQGLYGYTF.

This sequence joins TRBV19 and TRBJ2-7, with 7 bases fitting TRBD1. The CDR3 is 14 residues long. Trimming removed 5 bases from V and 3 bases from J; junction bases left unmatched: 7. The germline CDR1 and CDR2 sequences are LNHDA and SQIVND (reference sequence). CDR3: CASSVNRDSYEQYF. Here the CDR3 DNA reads TGTGCCAGTAGTGTCAACCGGGACAGCTACGAGCAGTACTTC.

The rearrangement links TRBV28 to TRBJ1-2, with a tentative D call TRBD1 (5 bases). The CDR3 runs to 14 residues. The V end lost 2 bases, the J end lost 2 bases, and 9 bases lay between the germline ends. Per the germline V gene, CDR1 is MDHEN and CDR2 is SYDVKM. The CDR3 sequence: CASSLTGGNYGYTF. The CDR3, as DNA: TGTGCCAGCAGTTTAACTGGGGGGAACTATGGCTACACCTTC.

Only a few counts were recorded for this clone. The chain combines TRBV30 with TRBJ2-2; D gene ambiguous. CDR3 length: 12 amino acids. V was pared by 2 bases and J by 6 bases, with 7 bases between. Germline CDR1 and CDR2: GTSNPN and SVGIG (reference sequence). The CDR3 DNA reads TGTGCCTGGAGTCTCGGTCCCGGGGAGCTGTTTTTT. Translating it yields CAWSLGPGELFF.

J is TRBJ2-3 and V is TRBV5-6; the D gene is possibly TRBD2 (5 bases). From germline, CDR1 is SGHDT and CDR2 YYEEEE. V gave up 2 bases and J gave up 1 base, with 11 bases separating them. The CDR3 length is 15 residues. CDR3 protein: CASSFRSGGTDTQYF. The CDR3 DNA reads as TGTGCCAGCAGCTTCCGAAGCGGAGGCACAGATACGCAGTATTTT.

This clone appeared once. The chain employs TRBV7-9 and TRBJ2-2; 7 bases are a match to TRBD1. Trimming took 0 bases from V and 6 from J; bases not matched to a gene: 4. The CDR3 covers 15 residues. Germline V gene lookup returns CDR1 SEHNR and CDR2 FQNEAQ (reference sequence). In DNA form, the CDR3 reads TGTGCCAGCAGCTTAGCAAGGGGGCGTCCCGGGGAGCTGTTTTTT. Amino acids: CASSLARGRPGELFF.

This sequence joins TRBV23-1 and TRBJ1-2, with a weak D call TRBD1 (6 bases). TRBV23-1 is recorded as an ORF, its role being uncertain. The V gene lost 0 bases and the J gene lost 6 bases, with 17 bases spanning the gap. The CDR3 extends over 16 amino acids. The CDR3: CASSQSGAGALDGYTF. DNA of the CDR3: TGCGCCAGCAGTCAATCCGGCGCGGGGGCGTTGGATGGCTACACCTTC.

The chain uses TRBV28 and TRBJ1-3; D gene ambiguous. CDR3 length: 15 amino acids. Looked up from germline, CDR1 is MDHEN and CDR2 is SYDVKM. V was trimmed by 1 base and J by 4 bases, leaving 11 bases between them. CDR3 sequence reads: CASSLLSAGGNTIYF. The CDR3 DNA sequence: TGTGCCAGCAGTTTATTATCGGCGGGAGGAAACACCATATATTTT.

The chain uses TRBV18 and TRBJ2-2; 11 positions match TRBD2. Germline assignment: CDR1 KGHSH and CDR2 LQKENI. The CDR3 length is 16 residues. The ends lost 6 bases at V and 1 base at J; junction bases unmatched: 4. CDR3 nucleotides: TGTGCCAGCTCGAAAACTAGCGGGAGGAACACCGGGGAGCTGTTTTTT. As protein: CASSKTSGRNTGELFF. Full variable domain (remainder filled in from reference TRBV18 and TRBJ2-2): NAGVMQNPRHLVRRRGQEARLRCSPMKGHSHVYWYRQLPEEGLKFMVYLQKENIIDESGMPKERFSAEFPKEGPSILRIQQVVRGDSAAYFCASSKTSGRNTGELFFGEGSRLTVL.

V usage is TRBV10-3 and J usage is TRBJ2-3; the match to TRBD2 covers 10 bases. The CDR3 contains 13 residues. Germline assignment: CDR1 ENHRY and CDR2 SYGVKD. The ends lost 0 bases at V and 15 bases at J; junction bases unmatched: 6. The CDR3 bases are TGTGCCATCAGTGAGTCTGCTAGCGGGAGTTATTATTTT. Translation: CAISESASGSYYF.

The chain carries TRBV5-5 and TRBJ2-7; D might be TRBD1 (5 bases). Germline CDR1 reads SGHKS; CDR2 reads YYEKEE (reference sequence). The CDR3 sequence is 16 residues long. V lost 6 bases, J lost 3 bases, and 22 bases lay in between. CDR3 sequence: CASNPTWGRDDYEQYF. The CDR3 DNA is TGTGCCAGCAACCCCACATGGGGCAGGGATGACTACGAGCAGTACTTC.

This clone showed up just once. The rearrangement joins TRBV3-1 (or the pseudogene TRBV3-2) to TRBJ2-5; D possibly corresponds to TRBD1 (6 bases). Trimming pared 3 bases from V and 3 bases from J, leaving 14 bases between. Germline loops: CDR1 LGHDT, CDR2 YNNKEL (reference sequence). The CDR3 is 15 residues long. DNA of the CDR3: TGTGCCAGCAGCCATCGGTGGGCAGGGGAAGAGACCCAGTACTTC. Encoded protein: CASSHRWAGEETQYF.

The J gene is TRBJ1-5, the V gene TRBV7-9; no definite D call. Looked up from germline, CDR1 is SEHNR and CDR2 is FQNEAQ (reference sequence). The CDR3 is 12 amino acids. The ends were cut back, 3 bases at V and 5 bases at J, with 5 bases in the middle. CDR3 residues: CASSFQDQPQHF. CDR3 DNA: TGTGCCAGCAGCTTCCAGGATCAGCCCCAGCATTTT.

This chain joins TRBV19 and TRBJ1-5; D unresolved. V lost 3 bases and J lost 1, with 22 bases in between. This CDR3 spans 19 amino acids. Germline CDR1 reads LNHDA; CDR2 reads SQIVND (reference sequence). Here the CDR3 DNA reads TGTGCCAGTAGTATTTACTTCCTTGGAGCAAAAGCGAGCAATCAGCCCCAGCATTTT. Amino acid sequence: CASSIYFLGAKASNQPQHF.

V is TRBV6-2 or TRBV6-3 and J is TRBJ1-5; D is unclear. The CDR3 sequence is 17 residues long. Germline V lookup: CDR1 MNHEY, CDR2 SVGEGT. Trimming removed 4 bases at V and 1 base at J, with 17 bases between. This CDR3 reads CASSSQRTGWSNQPQHF. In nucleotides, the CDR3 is TGTGCCAGCAGTTCCCAGAGAACGGGTTGGAGCAATCAGCCCCAGCATTTT.

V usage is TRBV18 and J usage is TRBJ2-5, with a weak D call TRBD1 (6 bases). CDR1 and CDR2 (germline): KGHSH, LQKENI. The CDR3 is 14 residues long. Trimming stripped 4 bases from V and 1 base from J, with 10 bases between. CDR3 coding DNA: TGTGCCAGCTCACTAGACAGGAGCCAAGAGACCCAGTACTTC. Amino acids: CASSLDRSQETQYF.

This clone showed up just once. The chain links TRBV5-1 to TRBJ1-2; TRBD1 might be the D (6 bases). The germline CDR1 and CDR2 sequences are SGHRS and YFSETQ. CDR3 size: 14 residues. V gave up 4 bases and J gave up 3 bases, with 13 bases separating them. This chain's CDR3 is CASSQTGQDYGYTF. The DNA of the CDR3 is TGCGCCAGCAGCCAGACAGGTCAGGACTATGGCTACACCTTC.

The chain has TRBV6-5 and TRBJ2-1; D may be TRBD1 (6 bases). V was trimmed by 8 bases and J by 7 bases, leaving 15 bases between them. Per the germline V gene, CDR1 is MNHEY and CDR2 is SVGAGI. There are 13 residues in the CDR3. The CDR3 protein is CASGRTAPNEQFF. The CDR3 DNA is TGTGCCAGCGGGCGGACAGCCCCTAATGAGCAGTTCTTC.